Shown below are 21 T cell receptor beta chains from a single sample sequenced in a study of cytomegalovirus exposure and HLA in healthy donors. Both 60 Vbeta primers and 13 Jbeta primers went into the PCR. Clones were read by immunoSEQ multiplex PCR, and TCRdb kept only the in-frame ones, dropping some. The table records some 170,000 clones, nearly 80% of them present only once. Sequenced: PBMCs. The receptors come from a man aged 35-49 years in good health and CMV-seropositive.

The V gene is TRBV9, the J gene TRBJ1-6; D is uncertain. CDR1 is SGDLS and CDR2 is YYNGEE in the germline V gene. Trimming left V 7 bases short and J 9 bases short, with 11 bases between. The length of the CDR3 is 12 residues. CDR3 region: CASAREGSPLHF. DNA for the CDR3: TGTGCCAGCGCGCGGGAGGGTTCACCCCTCCACTTT.

This clone has just a few counts. The chain links TRBV19 to TRBJ2-1, with TRBD1 matching over 7 bases. This CDR3 region has 14 residues. V was clipped by 4 bases and J by 4 bases; unmatched bases: 4. Germline V gene sequence: CDR1 LNHDA, CDR2 SQIVND (reference sequence). CDR3 nucleotide sequence: TGTGCCAGTAGTACCGGGACAGCATACAATGAGCAGTTCTTC. Translation gives CASSTGTAYNEQFF.

V usage is TRBV5-1 and J usage is TRBJ2-7; 14 nucleotides line up with TRBD2. The CDR3 has 16 amino acids. V was clipped by 4 bases and J by 0 bases; unmatched bases: 3. Germline loops: CDR1 SGHRS, CDR2 YFSETQ. As DNA, the CDR3 is TGCGCCAGCAGCCCAGGACTAGCGGGAGGCTCCTACGAGCAGTACTTC. This codes for CASSPGLAGGSYEQYF. Complete variable domain (other parts from reference TRBV5-1 and TRBJ2-7): KAGVTQTPRYLIKTRGQQVTLSCSPISGHRSVSWYQQTPGQGLQFLFEYFSETQRNKGNFPGRFSGRQFSNSRSEMNVSTLELGDSALYLCASSPGLAGGSYEQYFGPGTRLTVT.

The genes are TRBV7-9 and TRBJ1-4; D perhaps matches TRBD1 (6 bases). The CDR3 contains 15 residues. Trimming took off 5 bases at V and 1 base at J, with 11 bases between the two ends. CDR1 is SEHNR and CDR2 is FQNEAQ in the germline V gene (reference sequence). The CDR3 protein is CASSPPQGTNEKLFF. The CDR3 coding sequence is TGTGCCAGCAGCCCGCCACAGGGAACTAATGAAAAACTGTTTTTT.

The CDR3: CASSYYLAGGSDTQYF. The CDR3 region has the DNA TGTGCCAGCAGTTATTACCTAGCGGGAGGATCAGATACGCAGTATTTT. The rearrangement links TRBV6-6 to TRBJ2-3, with TRBD2 matching over 11 bases. This CDR3 contains 16 residues. V lost 3 bases, J lost 4 bases, and 6 bases stayed unmatched. Germline V CDR1 and CDR2: MNHNY, SVGAGI (reference sequence).

The rearrangement links TRBV7-9 to TRBJ1-1, with 7 nucleotides matching TRBD1. This CDR3 comprises 16 residues. In germline, CDR1 is SEHNR, CDR2 FQNEAQ (reference sequence). V lost 4 bases and J lost 5; bases outside the gene matches: 13. The CDR3, as DNA: TGTGCCAGCAGCTCCAGCCCTACCACAGGGGTGACTGAAGCTTTCTTT. The encoded protein is CASSSSPTTGVTEAFF. Full variable domain (missing parts from reference TRBV7-9 and TRBJ1-1): DTGVSQNPRHKITKRGQNVTFRCDPISEHNRLYWYRQTLGQGPEFLTYFQNEAQLEKSRLLSDRFSAERPKGSFSTLEIQRTEQGDSAMYLCASSSSPTTGVTEAFFGQGTRLTVV.

Notes on this clone: The same CDR3 is also encoded by other DNA sequences in this sample. The chain has TRBV28 and TRBJ1-1, with 7 bases aligning to TRBD1. The CDR3 has 16 amino acids. Per germline, CDR1 MDHEN and CDR2 SYDVKM. After removal of 5 bases from V and 3 bases from J, the junction contained 12 bases not matched to a gene. In DNA form, the CDR3 reads TGTGCCAGCAGTCGAATACAGGGGAGTGCGTACACTGAAGCTTTCTTT. It translates to CASSRIQGSAYTEAFF.

This sequence joins TRBV5-4 and TRBJ1-5; D might be TRBD1 (5 bases). The CDR3 length is 14 residues. The germline CDR1 and CDR2 sequences are SGHNT and YYREEE (reference sequence). V was shortened by 3 bases and J by 4 bases, with 11 bases between the two germline ends. In DNA, the CDR3 is TGTGCCAGCAGCTCCGACAGACATAATCAGCCCCAGCATTTT. This gives the protein CASSSDRHNQPQHF.

The chain recombines TRBV13 with TRBJ2-1, with TRBD2 matching 10 bases. This CDR3 comprises 17 residues. Germline CDR1 is PRHDT and CDR2 is FYEKMQ (reference sequence). Losses at the gene ends were 4 bases for V and 1 base for J; bases not matched to a gene: 7. Here the CDR3 DNA reads TGTGCCAGCAGCTCGCATCTACTAGCGGGGTCCTACAATGAGCAGTTCTTC. Amino acids: CASSSHLLAGSYNEQFF.

V and J are TRBV11-2 and TRBJ2-4; 9 nucleotides align to TRBD1. Germline assignment: CDR1 SGHAT and CDR2 FQNNGV. The CDR3 contains 14 residues. With 7 bases clipped from V and 8 bases from J, the junction kept 9 bases outside the gene matches. The CDR3 DNA follows: TGTGCCAGCAACCCACAGGGGGCGGGCGACATTCAGTACTTC. Its translation is CASNPQGAGDIQYF.

The chain is built from TRBV19 and TRBJ2-5; tentatively, D is TRBD1 (5 bases). This CDR3 has 15 residues. The germline V gene has CDR1 LNHDA and CDR2 SQIVND (reference sequence). V was cut by 2 bases and J by 4 bases, with 14 bases left in between. The CDR3 is CASSIPLAGLETQYF. DNA of the CDR3: TGTGCCAGTAGTATACCGTTGGCAGGGCTAGAGACCCAGTACTTC. Full variable domain (remainder filled in from reference TRBV19 and TRBJ2-5): DGGITQSPKYLFRKEGQNVTLSCEQNLNHDAMYWYRQDPGQGLRLIYYSQIVNDFQKGDIAEGYSVSREKKESFPLTVTSAQKNPTAFYLCASSIPLAGLETQYFGPGTRLLVL.

The chain has TRBV19 and TRBJ1-2, with D possibly TRBD1 on 5 matching bases. The CDR3 length is 15 residues. Trimming left V 3 bases short and J 4 bases short, with 15 bases between. CDR1 is LNHDA and CDR2 is SQIVND in the germline V gene (reference sequence). Here the CDR3 reads CASSMGGINGYGYTF. The CDR3 DNA follows: TGTGCCAGTAGTATGGGGGGGATTAATGGCTATGGCTACACCTTC.

The chain joins TRBV11-3 to TRBJ2-3; 16 nucleotides line up with TRBD2. Germline V gene sequence: CDR1 SGHNT, CDR2 YENEEA. The CDR3 loop spans 16 amino acids. V was clipped by 6 bases and J by 5 bases; unmatched bases: 5. In nucleotides, the CDR3 is TGTGCCAGCAGACCGGGACTAGCGGGGGGGGAAGATACGCAGTATTTT. Amino acid sequence: CASRPGLAGGEDTQYF.

The CDR3 loop is CASSIAGGDQPQHF. The CDR3 DNA reads as TGTGCCAGCAGTATCGCAGGAGGGGATCAGCCCCAGCATTTT. The chain uses TRBV2 and TRBJ1-5, with D tentatively TRBD1 (5 bases). The CDR3 totals 14 residues. V was shortened by 5 bases and J by 5 bases, with 13 bases between the two germline ends. Germline-derived CDR1 and CDR2 are SNHLY and FYNNEI. The whole variable domain, remainder taken from reference TRBV2 and TRBJ1-5, is EPEVTQTPSHQVTQMGQEVILRCVPISNHLYFYWYRQILGQKVEFLVSFYNNEISEKSEIFDDQFSVERPDGSNFTLKIRSTKLEDSAMYFCASSIAGGDQPQHFGDGTRLSIL.

The rearrangement links TRBV9 to TRBJ1-1; maybe TRBD1 (6 bases). The CDR3 runs 15 residues. V lost 0 bases and J lost 5, with 14 bases in between. The germline gives CDR1 SGDLS, CDR2 YYNGEE. CDR3 sequence reads: CASSVGTGIDTEAFF. DNA of the CDR3: TGTGCCAGCAGCGTAGGTACAGGGATTGATACTGAAGCTTTCTTT.

The chain couples TRBV5-6 to TRBJ1-5; TRBD1 aligns across 8 bases. This CDR3 contains 15 residues. V dropped 2 bases and J dropped 2; count of bases not matched to a gene: 3. Germline V gene lookup returns CDR1 SGHDT and CDR2 YYEEEE. In DNA form, the CDR3 reads TGTGCCAGCAGCTTACAGGGGGTCGGCAATCAGCCCCAGCATTTT. This codes for CASSLQGVGNQPQHF.

The chain recombines TRBV5-1 with TRBJ2-1; TRBD2 agrees at 12 bases. V was pared by 3 bases and J by 9 bases, with 7 bases of the junction left unmatched. Germline lookup yields CDR1 SGHRS and CDR2 YFSETQ. The CDR3 is 15 amino acids. The CDR3 DNA is TGCGCCAGCAGCTCCGGACTAGCGGGAACGGGTGAGCAGTTCTTC. Translation gives CASSSGLAGTGEQFF.

This clone was found once. The chain recombines TRBV6-5 with TRBJ2-5, with D perhaps matching TRBD1 (5 bases). V was pared by 0 bases and J by 5 bases, with 13 bases between. CDR3 size: 15 residues. CDR1 MNHEY and CDR2 SVGAGI come from the germline V gene. The CDR3 coding sequence is TGTGCCAGCAGTTACTCTGGTCCAGGGCTTGAGACCCAGTACTTC. Translation: CASSYSGPGLETQYF.

V gene TRBV28 combines with J gene TRBJ1-2; a possible D gene is TRBD1 (5 bases). The germline CDR1 and CDR2 sequences are MDHEN and SYDVKM. CDR3 size: 14 residues. V was shortened by 6 bases and J by 0 bases, with 11 bases between the two germline ends. CDR3 bases: TGTGCCAGCAGGAACGGGGGAGCTAACTATGGCTACACCTTC. This codes for CASRNGGANYGYTF.

With respect to this clone: The junction departs from germline at one end; a sequencing error may be responsible. V and J are TRBV29-1 and TRBJ2-6, with 9 bases that match TRBD2. In germline, CDR1 is SQVTM, CDR2 ANQGSEA. The CDR3 has 16 residues. In nucleotides, the CDR3 is TGCAGCGTTGGGGCGGGAGGGATCTCTGGGGCCAACGGCCTGACTTTC. Translation: CSVGAGGISGANGLTF. Variable domain in full (rest from reference TRBV29-1 and TRBJ2-6): SAVISQKPSRDICQRGTSLTIQCQVDSQVTMMFWYRQQPGQSLTLIATANQGSEATYESGFVIDKFPISRPNLTFSTLTVSNMSPEDSSIYLCSVGAGGISGANGLTFGAGSRLTVL.

The rearrangement joins TRBV5-1 to TRBJ2-1; 7 bases align to TRBD2. J lost 5 bases, V lost 3 bases, and 14 bases had no gene match. This CDR3 comprises 17 residues. The germline CDR1 and CDR2 sequences are SGHRS and YFSETQ. The CDR3 DNA is TGCGCCAGCAGCTCCTTCTCGACTTCCCGGGGGGACAATGAGCAGTTCTTC. Protein: CASSSFSTSRGDNEQFF.